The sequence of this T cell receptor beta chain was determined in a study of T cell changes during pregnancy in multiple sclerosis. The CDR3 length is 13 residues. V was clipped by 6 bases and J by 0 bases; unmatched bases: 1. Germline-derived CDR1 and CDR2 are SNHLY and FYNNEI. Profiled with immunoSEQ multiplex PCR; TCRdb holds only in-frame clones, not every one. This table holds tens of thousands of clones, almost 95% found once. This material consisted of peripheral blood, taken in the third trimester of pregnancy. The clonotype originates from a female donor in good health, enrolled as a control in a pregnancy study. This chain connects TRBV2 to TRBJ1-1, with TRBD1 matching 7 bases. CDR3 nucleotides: TGTGCCAGCAGGGGGACAGTGAACACTGAAGCTTTCTTT. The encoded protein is CASRGTVNTEAFF.